Given below is one TCR beta chain in context. This sample is drawn from a study of human thymus T cells. The thymus tissue came from resections taken during corrective heart surgery. The ends were cut back, 5 bases at V and 9 bases at J, with 14 bases in the middle. This CDR3 comprises 14 residues. Looked up from germline, CDR1 is MNHEY and CDR2 is SVGAGI. The repertoire was sequenced with immunoSEQ multiplex PCR; TCRdb's copy has only in-frame clones and lacks some. Of roughly 120,000 clones detected, about 93% appear once; the ten largest clones hold around 0.025%. V usage is TRBV6-5 and J usage is TRBJ1-6; D gene unclear. The sample was thymus tissue. This TCR derives from a boy younger than two with a congenital heart defect but otherwise immunologically healthy. This CDR3 reads CASSAGLKGSPLHF. The CDR3 DNA reads TGTGCCAGCAGTGCCGGGCTTAAGGGTTCACCCCTCCACTTT.